This T cell receptor beta chain is drawn from a study of T cell responses to AZD1222 COVID-19 vaccine (dated by TCRdb to the early 2020s). In terms of the full investigation: A total of about 230 trial participants underwent TCR sequencing, of whom approximately 210 received two doses of AZD1222 and about 26 received two doses of the MenACWY control vaccine. Trial participants were enrolled into age subgroups of 18-55, 56-69 and 70-plus years, which contained approximately 150, 28 and 58 TCR-sequenced participants, respectively.

A remark on this clone: Its antigen specificity is not known. No much larger clonotype is one base removed from it; base qualities were not supplied.

Study-level results and caveats: A significant rise in spike-specific TCR breadth and depth was observed after two AZD1222 doses relative to day 0 and relative to MenACWY recipients. Conclusions about previously exposed vaccinees are limited, since just six AZD1222 recipients were seropositive for SARS-CoV-2 at baseline. Reportedly, almost half of the unique spike-specific TCRs recognized epitopes lying outside the regions that are mutated in the B.1.351 and B.1.1.7 variants. Most participants were white British and females outnumbered males, and the authors suggested that clonal diversity may have been underestimated. Vaccine-associated CD4 TCRs spanned the whole spike protein, with dominant responses in regions 160-218 and 743-854. In the small 56-69-year group, the increase in depth fell short of significance, most likely because of low power. Because no samples from the day 14 peak response were available, repertoires could be characterized only after the peak T cell response.

The CDR3 contains 12 residues, cysteine and phenylalanine counted. The sequence is cut down to CDR3 DNA, 36 bases in frame from base 1. CDR1 and CDR2 (SGHTA, FQGTGA) derive from the germline V gene. Trimming accounts for 8 bases at V and 4 bases at J, while the number of junction bases matched to no gene is 1. This specimen's time point label, interpreted: about 28 days (+/-7) after the second vaccine dose. AZD1222 recipients whose second dose came at about 4 weeks and those whose second dose came at about 12 weeks were combined into one group, since spike-specific TCR depth and breadth did not differ between the two schedules. The vaccinee samples were drawn from two UK trials, COV001 and COV002, one of which was a single-blind randomized controlled phase 2/3 trial testing AZD1222 (ChAdOx1 nCoV-19) in healthy adults. For TCRbeta chain sequencing, PBMC samples were collected from trial participants at day 0 and at day 28 after the second dose.

The CDR3 regions of human TCRbeta chains were analyzed by immunosequencing. Turning to the authors' computational methods: TCRs in the repertoires were compared against a reference library of SARS-CoV-2-specific TCRs that had been generated with the MIRA antigen-specificity platform. Breadth was defined as the fraction of unique TCRs that were SARS-CoV-2-associated. Depth was defined as the fraction of total T cells that were SARS-CoV-2-associated. Using the MIRA data, each spike-specific TCR was mapped to the spike region that the TCR reacts to and placed in a CD4 or CD8 class. Log10-transformed breadth and depth values were compared by one-way ANOVA with Sidak's multiple comparisons tests. This immuneACCESS table, as held by TCRdb, lists in-frame sequences with V and J called but not all clones. Of the missing ones, under half trace to an unresolved V gene in checked studies; the others have no known cause. D and trimming were read from the DNA, whereas the V and J calls and clone size are those reported in that table. The sample records over 100,000 clones, about 85% of which are singletons. The ten largest clones capture 2.6% of the sample.

The TCR was taken from an adult who received the AZD1222 COVID-19 vaccine. Here the chain combines TRBV7-3 and TRBJ2-7; TRBD1 matches 11 bases in the middle. This material consisted of peripheral blood, taken 28 days after the second AZD1222 dose. At the DNA level, the sequence is TGTGCCAGCGGGACAGGGGGTTACGAGCAGTACTTC. Its protein is CASGTGGYEQYF.